The 4 T cell receptor beta chains below were found in one sample sequenced in a study of cytomegalovirus exposure and HLA in healthy donors. It was with 60 Vbeta and 13 Jbeta primers that the PCR ran. Generated by immunoSEQ multiplex PCR, the TCRdb table keeps only in-frame clones and is missing some. The sample gives about 160,000 clones, about 76% of which show up once; around 2.5% is in the top ten. The source material was PBMCs. All receptors come from a woman in her thirties or forties in good health and CMV-seropositive.

This clone was observed a handful of times. This sequence joins TRBV30 and TRBJ1-2, with 9 bases identical to TRBD1. V gave up 5 bases and J gave up 4 bases; unmatched junction bases: 8. This CDR3 is built from 14 residues. CDR1 GTSNPN and CDR2 SVGIG come from the germline V gene (reference sequence). In nucleotides, the CDR3 is TGTGCCTGGTCATCGACAGGGGGTGTCTATGGCTACACCTTC. Protein sequence: CAWSSTGGVYGYTF.

The rearrangement links TRBV5-8 to TRBJ1-3; D is unresolved. This CDR3 region has 15 residues. Germline V gene sequence: CDR1 SGHTS, CDR2 YDEGEE. V gave up 4 bases and J gave up 0 bases, with 11 bases separating them. CDR3 amino acids: CASSLGLFSGNTIYF. The CDR3 DNA follows: TGTGCCAGCAGCCTAGGACTGTTCTCTGGAAACACCATATATTTT.

This chain uses TRBV6-4 with TRBJ2-1, with no clear D. Germline V gene lookup returns CDR1 MRHNA and CDR2 SNTAGT. V shed 0 bases and J shed 9 bases, with 6 bases lying between them. CDR3 length: 12 amino acids. The DNA for the CDR3 is TGTGCCAGCAGTGACTCGACTTTTGAGCAGTTCTTC. It translates to CASSDSTFEQFF.

In nucleotides, the CDR3 is TGTGCCAGCAGCTTGGGGACATTTTATGGCTACACCTTC. It specifies CASSLGTFYGYTF. The chain employs TRBV5-6 and TRBJ1-2; D is possibly TRBD1 (5 bases). V was shortened by 0 bases and J by 5 bases, with 8 bases between the two germline ends. From germline, CDR1 is SGHDT and CDR2 YYEEEE. The CDR3 runs 13 residues. The full variable domain, completed using reference TRBV5-6 and TRBJ1-2, is DAGVTQSPTHLIKTRGQQVTLRCSPKSGHDTVSWYQQALGQGPQFIFQYYEEEERQRGNFPDRFSGHQFPNYSSELNVNALLLGDSALYLCASSLGTFYGYTFGSGTRLTVV.